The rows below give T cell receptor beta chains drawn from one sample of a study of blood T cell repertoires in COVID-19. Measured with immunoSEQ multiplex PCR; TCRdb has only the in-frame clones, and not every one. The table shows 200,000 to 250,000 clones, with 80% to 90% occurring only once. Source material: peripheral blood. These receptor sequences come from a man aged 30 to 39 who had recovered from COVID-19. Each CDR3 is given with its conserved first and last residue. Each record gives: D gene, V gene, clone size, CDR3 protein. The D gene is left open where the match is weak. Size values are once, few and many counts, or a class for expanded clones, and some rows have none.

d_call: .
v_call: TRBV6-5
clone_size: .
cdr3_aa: CASSSSQGTGANVLTF

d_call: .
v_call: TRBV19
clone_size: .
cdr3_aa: CASSILAGTDTQYF

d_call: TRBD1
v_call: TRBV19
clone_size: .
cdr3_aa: CASSLTGGRNTEAFF

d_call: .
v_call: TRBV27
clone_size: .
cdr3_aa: CASINNVGGSYNEQFF

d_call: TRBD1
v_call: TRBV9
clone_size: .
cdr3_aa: CASSPGGTGANVLTF

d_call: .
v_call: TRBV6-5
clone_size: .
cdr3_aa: CASSYSPTRGPQHF

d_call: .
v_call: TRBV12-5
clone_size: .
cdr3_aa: CASGSIQGHYNQPQHF

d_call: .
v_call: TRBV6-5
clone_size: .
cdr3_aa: CASSYSGTGDTYEQYF

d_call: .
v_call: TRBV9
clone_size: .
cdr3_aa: CASSLRTGDLAGGTDEQFF

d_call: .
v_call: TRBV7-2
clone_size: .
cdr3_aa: CASSQTPTGPNQPQHF

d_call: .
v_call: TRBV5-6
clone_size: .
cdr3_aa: CASSLGIPGINSPLHF

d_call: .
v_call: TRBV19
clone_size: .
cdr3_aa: CASRGGSGAYFNEQFF

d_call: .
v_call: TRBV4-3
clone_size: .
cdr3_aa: CASSQDHSDTQYF

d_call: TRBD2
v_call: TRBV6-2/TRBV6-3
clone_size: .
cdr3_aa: CASSIQGRGGNEQFF

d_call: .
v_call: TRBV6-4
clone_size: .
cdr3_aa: CASSDSRYGYTF

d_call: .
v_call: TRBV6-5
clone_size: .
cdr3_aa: CAVREQGSNTGELFF

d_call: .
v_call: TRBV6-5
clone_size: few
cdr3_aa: CASSYSGPGELFF

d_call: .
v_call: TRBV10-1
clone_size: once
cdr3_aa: CASSDPGEGVPFSPGQAFF

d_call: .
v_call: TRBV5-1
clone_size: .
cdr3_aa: CASSPLEWETQYF

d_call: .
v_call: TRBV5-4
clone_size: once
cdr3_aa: CASSLAVLGPEAFF

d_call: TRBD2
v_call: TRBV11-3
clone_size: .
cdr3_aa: CASSLAQSGSGGAHEQFF

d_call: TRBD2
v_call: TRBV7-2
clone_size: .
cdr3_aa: CASSLDGGAGNIQYF

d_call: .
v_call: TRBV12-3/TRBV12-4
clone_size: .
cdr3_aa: CASSFPGGKQYF

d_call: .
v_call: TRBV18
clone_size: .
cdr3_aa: CASSPTGNAMNTEAFF

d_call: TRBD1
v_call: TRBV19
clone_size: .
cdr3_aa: CASRLNRGGNQPQHF

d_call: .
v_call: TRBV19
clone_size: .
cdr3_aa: CASRTRSADTQYF

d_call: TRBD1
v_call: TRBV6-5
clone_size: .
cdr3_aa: CASSLDRGNEKLFF

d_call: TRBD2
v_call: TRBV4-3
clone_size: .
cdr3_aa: CASSQDLAGTSYEQYF

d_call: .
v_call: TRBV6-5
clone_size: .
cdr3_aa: CASSYWRGTGGTEAFF

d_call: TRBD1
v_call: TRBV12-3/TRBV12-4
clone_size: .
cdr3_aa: CASSFAGGIQYF

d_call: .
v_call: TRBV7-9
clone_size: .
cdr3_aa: CASSIPRTGELFF

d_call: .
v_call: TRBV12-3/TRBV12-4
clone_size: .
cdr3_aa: CASSFNTAYEQYF

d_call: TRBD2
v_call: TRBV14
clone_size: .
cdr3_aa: CASSLILAGAFSGANVLTF

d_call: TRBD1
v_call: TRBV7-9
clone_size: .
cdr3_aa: CASNLGQDNSPLHF

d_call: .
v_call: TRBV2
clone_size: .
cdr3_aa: CASSARGSGGEAFF

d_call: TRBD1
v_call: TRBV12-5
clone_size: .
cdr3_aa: CASGLTIGTGIMGQPQHF

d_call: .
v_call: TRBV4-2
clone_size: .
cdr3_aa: CASSFSGYSPQPQHF

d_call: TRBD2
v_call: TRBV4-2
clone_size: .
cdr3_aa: CASSQEPTSGGAFYEQYF

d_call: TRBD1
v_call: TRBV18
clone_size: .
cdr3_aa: CASSVERQGAGHYEQYF

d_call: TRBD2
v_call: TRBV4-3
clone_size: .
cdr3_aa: CASSQQAGGLSETQYF

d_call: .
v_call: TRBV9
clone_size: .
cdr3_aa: CASSVGVLRNTIYF

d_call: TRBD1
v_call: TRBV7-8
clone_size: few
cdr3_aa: CASSLSGTANIQYF

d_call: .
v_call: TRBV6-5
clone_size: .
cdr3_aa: CASSYATGYPYEQYF

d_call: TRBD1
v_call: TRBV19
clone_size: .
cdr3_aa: CASSIEDRGYTEAFF

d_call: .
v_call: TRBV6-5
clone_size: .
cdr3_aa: CASSWGPPSTDTQYF

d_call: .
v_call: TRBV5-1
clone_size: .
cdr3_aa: CASSPGPTGAYEQYF

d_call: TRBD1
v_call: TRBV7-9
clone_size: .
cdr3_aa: CASSATGVGPSYEQYF

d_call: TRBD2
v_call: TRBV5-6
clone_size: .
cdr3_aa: CASSLASGGAKSTDTQYF

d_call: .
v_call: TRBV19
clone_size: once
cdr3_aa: CASSIGHRRANSPLHF

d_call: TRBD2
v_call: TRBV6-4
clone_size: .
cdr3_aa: CASSVNPAGANTGELFF

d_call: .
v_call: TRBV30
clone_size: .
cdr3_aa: CAWSSGSGGYNEQFF

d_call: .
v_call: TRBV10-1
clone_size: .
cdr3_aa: CASSEGLLGRNEQFF

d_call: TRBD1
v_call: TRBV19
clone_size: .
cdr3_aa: CASSIGQGGKAFF

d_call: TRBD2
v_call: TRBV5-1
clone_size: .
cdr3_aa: CASSRDGEGFSYEQYF

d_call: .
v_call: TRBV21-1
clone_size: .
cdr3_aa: CASSSRLSGRGTEQYF

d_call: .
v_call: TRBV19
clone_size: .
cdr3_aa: CASSKFQGTMTEAFF

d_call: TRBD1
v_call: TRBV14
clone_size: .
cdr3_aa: CASSHRDRGHSGNTIYF